The 26 T cell receptor beta chains reported below all come from one sample, sequenced in a study of early T cells in non-severe SARS-CoV-2 infection. TCRdb re-analysed the 5' RACE reads in MiXCR, keeping a single row per CDR3 protein. The sample contains tens of thousands of distinct CDR3 sequences, approximately 9.9% of which appear only once. The specimen was whole blood. The receptor source for this set is an adult who was a healthcare worker with PCR-confirmed SARS-CoV-2 infection or an uninfected control (not recorded which).

For this clonotype: Just one base apart from a much larger clone, this may be a read error. This chain uses TRBV7-9 with TRBJ2-7; D call uncertain. This CDR3 contains 13 residues. Germline CDR1 is SEHNR and CDR2 is FQNEAQ (reference sequence). V gave up 3 bases and J gave up 7 bases, with 13 bases separating them. For the CDR3, the DNA is TGTGCCAGCAGCTTGGGCCAACTCCGGGAGCAGTACTTC. Translation: CASSLGQLREQYF.

This clonotype was observed at least ten times. J is TRBJ1-1 and V is TRBV2; maybe TRBD1 (6 bases). Germline assignment: CDR1 SNHLY and CDR2 FYNNEI. This CDR3 comprises 18 residues. V lost 6 bases and J lost 0, with 23 bases in between. CDR3 protein: CASRPPTGRWPMNTEAFF. The CDR3 DNA reads as TGTGCCAGCAGGCCTCCCACAGGGCGGTGGCCAATGAACACTGAAGCTTTCTTT.

This chain joins TRBV30 and TRBJ1-6, with 8 positions matching TRBD1. The CDR3 sequence is 14 residues long. Germline V CDR1 and CDR2: GTSNPN, SVGIG (reference sequence). Trimming took 2 bases from V and 8 from J; bases not matched to a gene: 5. For the CDR3, the DNA is TGTGCCTGGAGTAGGACAGGGCGTGATTCACCCCTCCACTTT. Amino acid sequence: CAWSRTGRDSPLHF.

This clonotype occurred a few times. The chain has TRBV20-1 and TRBJ2-7; tentative D call: TRBD1 (6 bases). The length of the CDR3 is 12 residues. Trimming took 4 bases from V and 5 from J, leaving 12 bases between them. Per the germline V gene, CDR1 is DFQATT and CDR2 is SNEGSKA (reference sequence). In nucleotides, the CDR3 is TGCAGTGCTACCTCAGGGGTAAACGAGCAGTACTTC. This translates into CSATSGVNEQYF.

This clonotype was counted a few times. V gene TRBV30 combines with J gene TRBJ2-6, with no clear D. The germline V gene encodes CDR1 GTSNPN and CDR2 SVGIG (reference sequence). V lost 3 bases, J lost 2 bases, and 5 bases lay in between. The CDR3 extends over 13 amino acids. The DNA for the CDR3 is TGTGCCTGGAGACTTACTGGGGCCAACGTCCTGACTTTC. Translating gives CAWRLTGANVLTF.

This chain uses TRBV7-9 with TRBJ1-2; D unresolved. Germline V CDR1 and CDR2: SEHNR, FQNEAQ (reference sequence). This CDR3 has 13 amino acids. Trimming took 7 bases from V and 9 from J, leaving 18 bases between them. CDR3 in DNA: TGTGCCAGCACCCCAAACGCCCTCATACGCTACACCTTC. This sequence encodes CASTPNALIRYTF.

This clonotype was seen a few times. V is TRBV5-1 and J is TRBJ2-3; a possible D gene is TRBD2 (6 bases). This CDR3 contains 15 residues. V shed 6 bases and J shed 0 bases, with 14 bases lying between them. Germline-derived CDR1 and CDR2 are SGHRS and YFSETQ. The CDR3 DNA sequence: TGCGCCAGCAATTACGGGGGAAGTAGCACAGATACGCAGTATTTT. It translates to CASNYGGSSTDTQYF.

This clonotype was seen a few times. The V call is TRBV4-1, the J call TRBJ1-6; weak D call: TRBD1 (5 bases). In germline, CDR1 is MGHRA, CDR2 YSYEKL. Trimming shortened V by 4 bases and J by 6 bases, and 22 bases separated the two germline ends. The CDR3 loop spans 18 amino acids. CDR3 residues: CASSPWGGWANTNSPLHF. The CDR3 coding sequence is TGCGCCAGCAGCCCATGGGGGGGGTGGGCTAATACTAATTCACCCCTCCACTTT.

This clonotype came up many times. This rearrangement joins TRBV7-9 to TRBJ2-1, with TRBD1 as a possible D gene (5 bases). The CDR3 is 16 amino acids. V lost 5 bases to trimming and J lost 8 bases, with 22 bases between them. Germline assignment: CDR1 SEHNR and CDR2 FQNEAQ (reference sequence). CDR3 in amino acids: CASSKHPQGLGDEQFF. CDR3 bases: TGTGCCAGCAGCAAACATCCGCAGGGTCTAGGGGATGAGCAGTTCTTC.

Only a few counts were recorded for this clonotype. The CDR3 region has the DNA TGTGCCAGCAGCTCACCCGGGACTAGCGGGGAATTAACAGATACGCAGTATTTT. Protein: CASSSPGTSGELTDTQYF. The chain recombines TRBV7-9 with TRBJ2-3, with 13 positions matching TRBD2. The CDR3 covers 18 residues. Trimming cost V 4 bases and J 3 bases; bases outside gene matches: 10. Germline CDR1 is SEHNR and CDR2 is FQNEAQ (reference sequence).

The chain recombines TRBV18 with TRBJ1-1; D gene ambiguous. This CDR3 is built from 13 residues. Germline lookup yields CDR1 KGHSH and CDR2 LQKENI. Trimming left V 3 bases short and J 3 bases short, with 8 bases between. CDR3 protein: CASSPAQDTEAFF. Here the CDR3 DNA reads TGTGCCAGCTCACCCGCGCAGGACACTGAAGCTTTCTTT. The whole variable domain, remainder taken from reference TRBV18 and TRBJ1-1, is NAGVMQNPRHLVRRRGQEARLRCSPMKGHSHVYWYRQLPEEGLKFMVYLQKENIIDESGMPKERFSAEFPKEGPSILRIQQVVRGDSAAYFCASSPAQDTEAFFGQGTRLTVV.

This clonotype was found a few times. The chain carries TRBV3-1 and TRBJ1-1, with D possibly TRBD1 on 6 matching bases. Trimming stripped 3 bases from V and 4 bases from J, with 12 bases between. CDR1 and CDR2 from the germline V gene are LGHDT and YNNKEL (reference sequence). This CDR3 comprises 14 residues. This CDR3 is CASSHGGRRTEAFF. The CDR3 DNA sequence: TGTGCCAGCAGCCACGGGGGGCGGCGCACTGAAGCTTTCTTT.

The chain couples TRBV20-1 to TRBJ2-1; 12 bases line up with TRBD2. Germline trimming cut 5 bases from V and 8 bases from J; bases unmatched to any gene: 7. The CDR3 consists of 14 residues. Germline CDR1 and CDR2: DFQATT and SNEGSKA (reference sequence). In nucleotides, the CDR3 is TGCAGTGCTGCGCTAGCGGGGGGGCGTGATGAGCAGTTCTTC. Translated, it gives CSAALAGGRDEQFF.

The CDR3 reads CSADGSGGETQYF. The CDR3 DNA reads as TGCAGTGCTGATGGGAGCGGGGGAGAGACCCAGTACTTC. The chain employs TRBV20-1 and TRBJ2-5; 8 nucleotides line up with TRBD2. Germline V gene data show CDR1 as DFQATT and CDR2 as SNEGSKA (reference sequence). Unmatched junction bases numbered 6, after V lost 5 bases and J lost 4 bases. The CDR3 has 13 residues.

The chain is built from TRBV7-9 and TRBJ2-3; D gene uncertain. V was cut by 5 bases and J by 5 bases, with 11 bases left in between. This CDR3 is built from 13 residues. Germline assignment: CDR1 SEHNR and CDR2 FQNEAQ (reference sequence). The CDR3 bases are TGTGCCAGCAGCGTTCTAGGACGAGATACGCAGTATTTT. This encodes CASSVLGRDTQYF.

This clonotype came up a few times. The CDR3 DNA sequence: TGCGCCAGCAGCCAAGTTCAGGGAGAGAGTGAAAAACTGTTTTTT. Protein: CASSQVQGESEKLFF. V gene TRBV4-1 combines with J gene TRBJ1-4, with D perhaps TRBD1 (5 bases). Per germline, CDR1 MGHRA and CDR2 YSYEKL. The CDR3 consists of 15 residues. V lost 1 base, J lost 7 bases, and 13 bases lay in between.

This clonotype turned up a few times. The chain links TRBV29-1 to TRBJ1-2; D might be TRBD1 (6 bases). The germline CDR1 and CDR2 sequences are SQVTM and ANQGSEA. Deletions cut 5 bases from V and 8 bases from J, with 15 bases between. The length of the CDR3 is 12 residues. CDR3: CSVSTGPTGYTF. CDR3 nucleotide sequence: TGCAGCGTTTCGACAGGACCAACCGGCTACACCTTC. The whole variable domain, remainder taken from reference TRBV29-1 and TRBJ1-2, is SAVISQKPSRDICQRGTSLTIQCQVDSQVTMMFWYRQQPGQSLTLIATANQGSEATYESGFVIDKFPISRPNLTFSTLTVSNMSPEDSSIYLCSVSTGPTGYTFGSGTRLTVV.

This clonotype was detected only once. A much larger clone differs from this one at a single base, so this may be a read error. This sequence joins TRBV7-9 and TRBJ1-1; 10 nucleotides match TRBD1. This CDR3 comprises 14 residues. CDR1 and CDR2 from the germline V gene are SEHNR and FQNEAQ (reference sequence). The CDR3 loop reads CANSLGQGESEAFF. The CDR3 DNA reads TGTGCCAACAGCTTAGGACAGGGGGAATCTGAAGCTTTCTTT.

This clonotype appeared many times. The chain recombines TRBV18 with TRBJ1-1; TRBD1 is a possible D gene (6 bases). Trimming took 2 bases from V and 6 from J, leaving 13 bases between them. The germline gives CDR1 KGHSH, CDR2 LQKENI. The CDR3 is 14 residues long. The CDR3 nucleotides are TGTGCCAGCTCACCAAAGACAGGTAATCCTGAAGCTTTCTTT. Amino acids: CASSPKTGNPEAFF.

J is TRBJ1-1 and V is TRBV2; possible D gene TRBD1, 6 bases. Germline CDR1 reads SNHLY; CDR2 reads FYNNEI. CDR3 length: 13 amino acids. The V gene lost 4 bases and the J gene lost 4 bases, with 10 bases spanning the gap. The CDR3 is CASSVEGGTEAFF. The CDR3 nucleotides read TGTGCCAGCAGTGTCGAAGGGGGCACTGAAGCTTTCTTT.

This clonotype appeared a few times. This chain joins TRBV7-2 and TRBJ2-3; tentatively, D is TRBD1 or TRBD2 (6 bases each). The V end lost 5 bases, the J end lost 5 bases, and 14 bases lay between the germline ends. This CDR3 comprises 14 residues. Germline CDR1 reads SGHTA; CDR2 reads FQGNSA. The CDR3 nucleotides read TGTGCCAGCAGCCCCGGGGGCCCTGGAGATACGCAGTATTTT. Translation gives CASSPGGPGDTQYF.

This clonotype was detected only a few times. The chain couples TRBV5-5 to TRBJ2-1; 10 bases are shared with TRBD2. V shed 7 bases, J shed 4 bases, and the junction held 8 bases outside the gene matches. In germline, CDR1 is SGHKS, CDR2 YYEKEE (reference sequence). CDR3 length equals 15 residues. In DNA, the CDR3 is TGTGCCAGCCACTTAGCGGGGGGAAGTTACAATGAGCAGTTCTTC. Translation: CASHLAGGSYNEQFF.

A few counts support this clonotype. The gene calls are TRBV5-4 and TRBJ1-4; 7 nucleotides line up with TRBD1. In germline, CDR1 is SGHNT, CDR2 YYREEE (reference sequence). The V gene end was trimmed by 1 base and the J gene end by 7 bases; junction bases not matched to a gene: 1. The CDR3 spans 13 residues. The CDR3 region is CASSLQGVEKLFF. The CDR3 DNA is TGTGCCAGCAGCTTGCAGGGGGTTGAAAAACTGTTTTTT.

This clonotype was counted a few times. J is TRBJ1-2 and V is TRBV20-1; 9 nucleotides align to TRBD1. CDR1 and CDR2 from the germline V gene are DFQATT and SNEGSKA (reference sequence). The V segment lost 4 bases and the J segment 2 bases; nucleotides outside the gene matches: 2. The CDR3 spans 13 residues. CDR3 nucleotide sequence: TGCAGTGCTACGGGACAGGGAAACTATGGCTACACCTTC. Amino acids: CSATGQGNYGYTF.

Many counts were recorded for this clonotype. This chain uses TRBV5-5 with TRBJ1-2; 7 bases are shared with TRBD1. V gave up 4 bases and J gave up 0 bases; unmatched junction bases: 6. The CDR3 length is 15 residues. Germline loops: CDR1 SGHKS, CDR2 YYEKEE (reference sequence). The CDR3 region is CASSPWDSANYGYTF. The CDR3 nucleotides read TGTGCCAGCAGCCCCTGGGACAGCGCTAACTATGGCTACACCTTC.

Remarks on this clonotype: Just one base apart from a much larger clone, this may be a read error. The V and J genes are TRBV5-6 and TRBJ2-1; D is perhaps TRBD2 (7 bases). The CDR3 sequence is 15 residues long. Germline V gives CDR1 SGHDT, CDR2 YYEEEE. CDR3 residues: CVSSALAGADNEQFF. The DNA for the CDR3 is TGTGTCAGCAGCGCCCTGGCGGGGGCGGACAATGAGCAGTTCTTC.